The clone carrying this T cell receptor (beta chain) showed up many times. As yet, its antigen is unknown. The TCR cDNA carried a universal primer site and UMIs from 5'RACE template switching. TCRdb independently ran MiXCR on the 5' RACE reads; one entry per CDR3 protein. The table shows some 120,000 distinct CDR3 sequences, with roughly 9% occurring only once. The data were obtained in a study of T cells after yellow fever vaccination. About the research overall: SMART-Seq v4 Ultra Low Input served to prepare low-cell-number fractions. The study's findings and limits: Bulk-population clonotypes that are abundant could appear as contaminants in FACS-sorted repertoires. When the response was secondary, it was weaker but reached its peak faster, day 5 versus 15.

Germline lookup yields CDR1 LGHDT and CDR2 YNNKEL (reference sequence). V lost 3 bases and J lost 5; bases outside the gene matches: 10. The CDR3 covers 17 residues. Specimen: CD8+ T cells sorted from PBMCs, collected on the day of the yellow fever booster vaccination. The origin of this receptor is a young man who received the YFV17D yellow fever vaccine. The chain joins TRBV3-1 to TRBJ2-2; 9 bases fit TRBD1. CDR3 nucleotide sequence: TGTGCCAGCAGCCAGATCCCCGGACAGGGGAGAACCGGGGAGCTGTTTTTT. It codes for CASSQIPGQGRTGELFF.